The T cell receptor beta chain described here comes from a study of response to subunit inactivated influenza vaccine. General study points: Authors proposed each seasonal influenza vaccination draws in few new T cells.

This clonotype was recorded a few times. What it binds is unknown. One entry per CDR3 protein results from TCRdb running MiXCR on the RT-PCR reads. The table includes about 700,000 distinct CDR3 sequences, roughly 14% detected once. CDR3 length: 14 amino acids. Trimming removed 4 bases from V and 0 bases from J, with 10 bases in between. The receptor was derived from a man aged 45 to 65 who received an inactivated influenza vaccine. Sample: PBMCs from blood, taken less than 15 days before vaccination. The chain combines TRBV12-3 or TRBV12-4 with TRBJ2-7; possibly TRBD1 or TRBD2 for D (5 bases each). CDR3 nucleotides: TGTGCCAGCAGTTCCGGGACCCACTCCTACGAGCAGTACTTC. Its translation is CASSSGTHSYEQYF.